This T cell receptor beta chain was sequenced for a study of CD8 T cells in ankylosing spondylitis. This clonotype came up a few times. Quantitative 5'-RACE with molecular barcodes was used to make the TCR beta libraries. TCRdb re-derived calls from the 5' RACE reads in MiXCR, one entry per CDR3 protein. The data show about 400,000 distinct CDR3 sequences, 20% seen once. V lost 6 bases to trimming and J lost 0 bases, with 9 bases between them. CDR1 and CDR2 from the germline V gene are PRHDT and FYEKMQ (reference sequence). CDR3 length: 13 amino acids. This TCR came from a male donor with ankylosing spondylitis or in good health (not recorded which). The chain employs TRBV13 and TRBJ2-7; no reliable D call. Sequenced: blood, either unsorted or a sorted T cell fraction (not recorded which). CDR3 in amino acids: CASRASSSYEQYF. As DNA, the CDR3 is TGTGCCAGCAGAGCCAGTTCCTCCTACGAGCAGTACTTC.